This TCR beta chain was identified during a study of T cell repertoires in cytomegalovirus infection. Study details: Both recently identified HLA-C-restricted and well-studied HLA-B-restricted CMV epitopes were used in the study. Public TCR beta signatures were indicative of both CMV infection and a matching HLA type.

As regards this clonotype: Its target is not known.

Deletions cut 1 base from V and 5 bases from J, with 18 bases between. Germline V lookup: CDR1 SGHDT, CDR2 YYEEEE. This CDR3 contains 16 residues. In TCRdb, the reads were re-called with MiXCR into one record per CDR3 protein. The repertoire holds roughly 500,000 distinct CDR3 sequences, with 33% as singletons. Findings and limits, study-wide: The ex vivo response was dominated by HLA-C-restricted CMV-specific TCR beta clonotypes. Summed frequency of shared TCR beta families picked out CMV carriers who also had the relevant HLA.

The chain joins TRBV5-6 to TRBJ1-2, with D unclear. This receptor was identified in a human donor in good health (CMV status not recorded). Some clones in this sample may be carry-over from other donors' samples. The sample in question was cultured PBMCs, obtained from culture after CMV antigen stimulation. The DNA for the CDR3 is TGTGCCAGCAGCTTGAGGGCCATCCCGGCCCAATATGGCTACACCTTC. Its protein product is CASSLRAIPAQYGYTF.